These 10 T cell receptor beta chains were all obtained from the same sample, sequenced in a study of blood T cell repertoires in COVID-19. Method: immunoSEQ multiplex PCR; TCRdb's copy keeps in-frame clones and lacks some. The sample has about 360,000 clones, 88% seen once; the top ten hold more than 2%. The sequenced sample consisted of PBMCs or T cells enriched from blood (not recorded which). These receptors were taken from a woman between 35 and 50 years old with acute COVID-19.

The chain combines TRBV19 with TRBJ1-2; D gene ambiguous. This CDR3 contains 15 residues. With 0 bases removed from V and 7 bases from J, the gap between germline ends came to 15 bases. Germline-derived CDR1 and CDR2 are LNHDA and SQIVND (reference sequence). The chain's CDR3 is CASSIDPQQYRGYTF. In nucleotides, the CDR3 is TGTGCCAGTAGTATAGACCCGCAACAATATCGTGGCTACACCTTC.

J is TRBJ1-1 and V is TRBV25-1; 10 bases line up with TRBD1. The CDR3 spans 17 residues. Germline CDR1 is MGHDK and CDR2 is SYGVNS. V was pared by 3 bases and J by 4 bases, with 11 bases of the junction left unmatched. The CDR3 DNA follows: TGTGCCAGCAGTGATCCAACCCGGACAGGGGGAGCCACTGAAGCTTTCTTT. Its protein is CASSDPTRTGGATEAFF.

V gene TRBV19 combines with J gene TRBJ1-2; 7 nucleotides agree with TRBD1. Germline CDR1 is LNHDA and CDR2 is SQIVND (reference sequence). V shed 1 base and J 2 bases; nucleotides not matched to a gene: 4. The CDR3 length is 15 residues. CDR3 sequence (DNA): TGTGCCAGTAGTATAGGCCTGGGACAGAACTATGGCTACACCTTC. This gives the protein CASSIGLGQNYGYTF.

The chain combines TRBV9 with TRBJ2-5; 9 bases match TRBD2. Looked up from germline, CDR1 is SGDLS and CDR2 is YYNGEE. This CDR3 comprises 15 residues. V shed 4 bases, J shed 3 bases, and the junction held 7 bases outside the gene matches. CDR3 sequence reads: CASSPGVAGEETQYF. CDR3 sequence (DNA): TGTGCCAGCAGCCCCGGGGTAGCGGGGGAAGAGACCCAGTACTTC. Based on the CDR3 plus reference TRBV9 and TRBJ2-5, the full variable domain is DSGVTQTPKHLITATGQRVTLRCSPRSGDLSVYWYQQSLDQGLQFLIQYYNGEERAKGNILERFSAQQFPDLHSELNLSSLELGDSALYFCASSPGVAGEETQYFGPGTRLLVL.

The chain couples TRBV3-1 (or the pseudogene TRBV3-2) to TRBJ1-1; a possible D gene is TRBD1 (6 bases). Germline V gives CDR1 LGHDT, CDR2 YNNKEL (reference sequence). Deletions cut 1 base from V and 1 base from J, with 13 bases between. The CDR3 consists of 16 residues. CDR3 region: CASSQVGRGSNTEAFF. Here the CDR3 DNA reads TGTGCCAGCAGCCAAGTAGGCAGGGGATCGAACACTGAAGCTTTCTTT.

CDR3 sequence reads: CASSRVQGAYGYTF. CDR3 bases: TGTGCCAGCAGTCGGGTACAGGGGGCTTATGGCTACACCTTC. J is TRBJ1-2 and V is TRBV27, with 9 positions matching TRBD1. There are 14 residues in the CDR3. V was pared by 5 bases and J by 5 bases, with 6 bases of the junction left unmatched. In germline, CDR1 is MNHEY, CDR2 SMNVEV (reference sequence).

Only one count was recorded for this clone. The chain carries TRBV5-1 and TRBJ2-3, with 9 bases aligning to TRBD1. This CDR3 is 16 amino acids long. J gave up 3 bases and V 4 bases, and 9 bases lay outside the gene matches. The germline CDR1 and CDR2 sequences are SGHRS and YFSETQ. CDR3 sequence (DNA): TGCGCCAGCAGCCAACGAGGGACAGGGTATACAGATACGCAGTATTTT. It encodes CASSQRGTGYTDTQYF.

The CDR3, as DNA: TGTGCCAGCAGCTTAGGATCAGGGGATGGCTACACCTTC. Its translation is CASSLGSGDGYTF. The V gene is TRBV11-3, the J gene TRBJ1-2; D may be TRBD1 (6 bases). V was trimmed by 1 base and J by 6 bases, leaving 9 bases between them. CDR1 is SGHNT, CDR2 YENEEA, per germline. CDR3 length equals 13 residues.

This clone came up once. This chain uses TRBV7-2 with TRBJ2-1; no definite D call. The CDR3 runs 12 residues. Germline V gene data show CDR1 as SGHTA and CDR2 as FQGNSA. V lost 5 bases, J lost 8 bases, and 10 bases lay in between. The CDR3 loop is CASSPTHYEQFF. Written as DNA, the CDR3 is TGTGCCAGCAGCCCGACACACTATGAGCAGTTCTTC.

The chain links TRBV24-1 to TRBJ1-1, with 9 bases aligning to TRBD1. The CDR3 spans 17 residues. After removal of 2 bases from V and 1 base from J, the junction contained 7 bases not matched to a gene. CDR1 KGHDR and CDR2 SFDVKD come from the germline V gene. The CDR3 protein is CATSDYIPGQGNTEAFF. CDR3 nucleotide sequence: TGTGCCACCAGTGATTATATTCCGGGACAGGGGAACACTGAAGCTTTCTTT.